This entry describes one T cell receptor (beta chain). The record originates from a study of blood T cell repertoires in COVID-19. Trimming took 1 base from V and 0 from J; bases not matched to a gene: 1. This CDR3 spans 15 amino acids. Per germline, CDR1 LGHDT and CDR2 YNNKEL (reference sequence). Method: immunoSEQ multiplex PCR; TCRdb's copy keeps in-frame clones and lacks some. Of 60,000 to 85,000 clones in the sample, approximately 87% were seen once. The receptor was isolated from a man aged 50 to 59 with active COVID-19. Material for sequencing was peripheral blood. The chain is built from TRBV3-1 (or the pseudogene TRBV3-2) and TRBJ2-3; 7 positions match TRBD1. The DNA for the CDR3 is TGTGCCAGCAGCCAAGGGGACAGAAGCACAGATACGCAGTATTTT. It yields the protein CASSQGDRSTDTQYF.